The text below deals with one T cell receptor (beta chain). No antigen is known for it. This specimen comes from a study of T cell responses to AZD1222 COVID-19 vaccine. Assay: immunoSEQ multiplex PCR; the TCRdb copy retains only in-frame clones and omits some. The sample gives roughly 150,000 clones, 85% to 90% of which show up once; 1.5% to 2% is in the top ten. Germline CDR1 and CDR2: LGHNA and YNFKEQ. The CDR3 extends over 22 amino acids. V lost 4 bases to trimming and J lost 4 bases; unmatched junction nucleotides: 23. Whole-study results and caveats: Seropositive status at baseline applied to only five or six AZD1222 recipients.

The sequencing used peripheral blood, collected 28 days after the second AZD1222 dose. The chain is built from TRBV4-2 and TRBJ2-2; 11 positions match TRBD2. The receptor's source is an adult who received the AZD1222 COVID-19 vaccine. The CDR3 is CASSPRKPGLAAGPWGTGELFF. Here the CDR3 DNA reads TGTGCCAGCAGCCCAAGAAAACCGGGACTAGCGGCGGGCCCCTGGGGCACCGGGGAGCTGTTTTTT.